These 8 T cell receptor beta chains share one sample of origin, sequenced in a study of tumor and adjacent non-tumor tissue in lung cancer. TCRbeta libraries were built with three rounds of nested PCR, modified from ARM-PCR. TCRdb reprocessed the multiplex PCR reads with MiXCR, giving one entry per CDR3 protein. The profile covers about 200,000 distinct CDR3 sequences, with approximately 74% appearing a single time and about 25% taken by the ten largest. This sample's RNA came from whole unsorted tissue. The specimen was lung tumor tissue. The origin of the receptors is a man aged 60 to 69 with non-small cell lung cancer.

Comment on this clonotype: This may come from a read error, since a much larger clone is one base off. The chain joins TRBV20-1 to TRBJ1-1; weak D call: TRBD1 (5 bases). Germline assignment: CDR1 DFQATT and CDR2 SNEGSKA (reference sequence). The CDR3 totals 13 residues. DNA for the CDR3: TGCAGTGTCGACAGCGGAATGAACACTAAAGCTTTCTTT. Its translation: CSVDSGMNTKAFF.

About this clonotype: The junction differs from germline at one of its ends, possibly a read error. V is TRBV12-3 or TRBV12-4 and J is TRBJ1-5; 9 bases fit TRBD1. The CDR3 sequence is 16 residues long. This chain's CDR3 is CDSCLGGTGNNQPQHF. In DNA, the CDR3 is TGTGACAGCTGTTTAGGGGGGACAGGGAACAATCAGCCCCAGCATTTT.

A remark on this clonotype: A much larger clone differs from this one at a single base, so this may be a read error. CDR3 in DNA: TGCAATGCTAGAGATCAGCGACAATCCTACGAGCAGTACTTC. This codes for CNARDQRQSYEQYF. The chain recombines TRBV20-1 with TRBJ2-7; no clear D. The length of the CDR3 is 14 residues. Germline V gene lookup returns CDR1 DFQATT and CDR2 SNEGSKA (reference sequence).

The CDR3: CASSNYKGPRQPQHF. CDR3 sequence (DNA): TGTGCCAGCAGCAACTACAAGGGACCCAGGCAGCCCCAGCATTTT. The genes are TRBV5-6 and TRBJ1-5, with D possibly matching TRBD1 (5 bases). The V end lost 4 bases, the J end lost 7 bases, and 18 bases lay between the germline ends. The CDR3 has 15 residues. Germline CDR1 SGHDT, CDR2 YYEEEE. Filled out from reference TRBV5-6 and TRBJ1-5, the complete variable domain reads DAGVTQSPTHLIKTRGQQVTLRCSPKSGHDTVSWYQQALGQGPQFIFQYYEEEERQRGNFPDRFSGHQFPNYSSELNVNALLLGDSALYLCASSNYKGPRQPQHFGDGTRLSIL.

In the case of this clonotype: Mismatch with germline at one junction end may stem from a read error. The chain links TRBV4-2 to TRBJ2-5; possibly TRBD2 for D (5 bases). The germline gives CDR1 LGHNA, CDR2 YNFKEQ. The CDR3 runs 16 residues. The CDR3: CASSQTTWRSQGTQYF. For the CDR3, the DNA is TGTGCCAGCAGCCAAACTACATGGAGGTCCCAAGGGACCCAGTACTTC.

Details on this clonotype: At one end the junction does not follow the germline gene, possibly because of a read error. The chain recombines TRBV11-2 with TRBJ2-6; possible D gene TRBD1, 5 bases. The length of the CDR3 is 14 residues. CDR1 and CDR2 (germline): SGHAT, FQNNGV. The CDR3 here is CANNPTSGANVMTF. CDR3 in DNA: TGTGCCAACAATCCTACCTCTGGGGCCAACGTCATGACTTTC.

This clonotype appeared a single time. Its ends do not fully match the called genes, so a read error is possible. This chain connects TRBV6-5 to TRBJ2-5; TRBD2 matches 7 bases. The CDR3 covers 17 residues. Per the germline V gene, CDR1 is MNHEY and CDR2 is SVGAGI. CDR3 sequence reads: CASGSGSSGPRVETHYF. As DNA, the CDR3 is TGTGCCTCCGGTTCCGGGTCTAGCGGTCCCAGGGTAGAGACCCATTACTTC.

The V and J genes are TRBV6-5 and TRBJ2-1; tentative D call: TRBD1 (6 bases). Trimming left V 2 bases short and J 8 bases short, with 16 bases between. Germline CDR1 MNHEY, CDR2 SVGAGI. This CDR3 contains 15 residues. The CDR3 is CASSYLTGHGYEQFF. The CDR3 region has the DNA TGTGCCAGCAGTTACCTTACGGGACACGGCTATGAGCAGTTCTTC.